This T cell receptor beta chain came from a study of blood T cell repertoires in COVID-19. Turning to the study itself: Acute and convalescent COVID-19 samples came from the United States, Italy and Spain. PBMCs, B-cell-depleted T cells, or T cells were the source of the cDNA or gDNA that made up the material.

Per the authors' pipeline: Using reference gene primer amplification, nucleated cell counts were estimated. Sequencing used immunoSEQ multiplex PCR; TCRdb keeps in-frame clones, though not all of them. D and trimming were read from the DNA, whereas the V and J calls and clone size are those reported in that table. In the table there are more than 50,000 clones, about 90% of which are singletons. The CDR3 has 12 amino acids. Per germline, CDR1 LNHDA and CDR2 SQIVND (reference sequence). Trimming removed 4 bases from V and 6 bases from J, with 7 bases in between. This clonotype was obtained from a man in his fifties or sixties with active COVID-19. V gene TRBV19 combines with J gene TRBJ1-5; D ambiguous. Source material: peripheral blood. For the CDR3, the DNA is TGTGCCAGTAGTAGCAGCGGTCAGCCCCAGCATTTT. This sequence encodes CASSSSGQPQHF.